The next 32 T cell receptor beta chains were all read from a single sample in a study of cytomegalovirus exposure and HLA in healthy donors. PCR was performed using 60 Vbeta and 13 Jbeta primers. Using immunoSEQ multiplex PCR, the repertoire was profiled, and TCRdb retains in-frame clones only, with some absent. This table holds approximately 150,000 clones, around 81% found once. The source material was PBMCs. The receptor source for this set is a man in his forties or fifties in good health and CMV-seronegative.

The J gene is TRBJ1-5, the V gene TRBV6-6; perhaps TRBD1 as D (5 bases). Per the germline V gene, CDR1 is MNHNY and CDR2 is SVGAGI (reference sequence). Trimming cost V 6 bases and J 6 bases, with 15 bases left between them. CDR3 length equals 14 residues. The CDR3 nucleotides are TGTGCCAGCAGCCCCTTGGGGGGGATTCAGCCCCAGCATTTT. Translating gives CASSPLGGIQPQHF.

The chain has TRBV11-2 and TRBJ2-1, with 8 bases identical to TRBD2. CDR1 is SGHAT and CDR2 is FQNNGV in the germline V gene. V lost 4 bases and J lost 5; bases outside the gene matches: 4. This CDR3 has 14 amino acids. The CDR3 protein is CASSSTSADNEQFF. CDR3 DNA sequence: TGTGCCAGCAGCTCGACTAGCGCGGACAATGAGCAGTTCTTC.

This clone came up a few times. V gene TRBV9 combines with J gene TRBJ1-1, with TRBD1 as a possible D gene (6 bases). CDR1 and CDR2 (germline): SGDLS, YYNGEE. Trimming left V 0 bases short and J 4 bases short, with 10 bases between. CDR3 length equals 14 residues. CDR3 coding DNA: TGTGCCAGCAGCGTAGATACAGGGCGCACTGAAGCTTTCTTT. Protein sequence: CASSVDTGRTEAFF.

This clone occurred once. Written as DNA, the CDR3 is TGCGCCAGCACACCCCGGGACAGGGGCGGCGGAGATACGCAGTATTTT. This encodes CASTPRDRGGGDTQYF. The chain uses TRBV5-1 and TRBJ2-3; 10 bases are a match to TRBD1. The trim removed 6 bases at V and 5 bases at J, leaving 12 bases unmatched. Per the germline V gene, CDR1 is SGHRS and CDR2 is YFSETQ. CDR3 size: 16 residues.

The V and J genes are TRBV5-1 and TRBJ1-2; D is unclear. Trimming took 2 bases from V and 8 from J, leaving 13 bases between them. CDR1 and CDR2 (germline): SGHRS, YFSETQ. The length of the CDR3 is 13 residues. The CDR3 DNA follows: TGCGCCAGCAGCTTCGGAGAGGTCTTCGGCTACACCTTC. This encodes CASSFGEVFGYTF. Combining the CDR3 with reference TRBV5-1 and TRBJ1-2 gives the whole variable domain KAGVTQTPRYLIKTRGQQVTLSCSPISGHRSVSWYQQTPGQGLQFLFEYFSETQRNKGNFPGRFSGRQFSNSRSEMNVSTLELGDSALYLCASSFGEVFGYTFGSGTRLTVV.

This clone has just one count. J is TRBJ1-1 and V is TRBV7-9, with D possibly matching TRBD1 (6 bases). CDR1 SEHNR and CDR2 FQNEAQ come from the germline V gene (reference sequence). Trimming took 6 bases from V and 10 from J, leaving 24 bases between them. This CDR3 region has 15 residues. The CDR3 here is CASRFSPGTSFRAFF. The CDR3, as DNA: TGTGCCAGCAGATTTTCCCCCGGGACAAGTTTTCGAGCTTTCTTT.

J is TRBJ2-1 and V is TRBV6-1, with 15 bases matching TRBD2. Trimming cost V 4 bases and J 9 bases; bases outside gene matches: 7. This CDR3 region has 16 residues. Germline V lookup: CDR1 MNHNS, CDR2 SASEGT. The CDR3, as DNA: TGTGCCAGCAGTGCCCCGGGACTAGCGGGAGGAGCTGAGCAGTTCTTC. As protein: CASSAPGLAGGAEQFF.

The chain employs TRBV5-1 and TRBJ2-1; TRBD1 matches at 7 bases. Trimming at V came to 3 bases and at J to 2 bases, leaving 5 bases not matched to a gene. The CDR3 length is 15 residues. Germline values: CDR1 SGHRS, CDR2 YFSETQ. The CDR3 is CASSSTGLTYNEQFF. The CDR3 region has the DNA TGCGCCAGCAGCTCGACAGGGCTTACCTACAATGAGCAGTTCTTC. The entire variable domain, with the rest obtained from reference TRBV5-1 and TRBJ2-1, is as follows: KAGVTQTPRYLIKTRGQQVTLSCSPISGHRSVSWYQQTPGQGLQFLFEYFSETQRNKGNFPGRFSGRQFSNSRSEMNVSTLELGDSALYLCASSSTGLTYNEQFFGPGTRLTVL.

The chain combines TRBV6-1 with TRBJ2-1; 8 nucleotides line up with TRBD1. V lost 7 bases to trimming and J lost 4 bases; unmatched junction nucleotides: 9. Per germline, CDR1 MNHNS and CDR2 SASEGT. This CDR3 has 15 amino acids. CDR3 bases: TGTGCCAGCAACGTTGGGACAGGAGATTACAATGAGCAGTTCTTC. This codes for CASNVGTGDYNEQFF.

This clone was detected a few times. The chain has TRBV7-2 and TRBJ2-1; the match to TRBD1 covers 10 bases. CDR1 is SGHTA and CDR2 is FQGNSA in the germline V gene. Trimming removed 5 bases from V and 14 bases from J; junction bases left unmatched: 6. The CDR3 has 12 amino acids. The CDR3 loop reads CASSTSGTGEFF. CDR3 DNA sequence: TGTGCCAGCAGCACTTCCGGGACAGGGGAGTTCTTC.

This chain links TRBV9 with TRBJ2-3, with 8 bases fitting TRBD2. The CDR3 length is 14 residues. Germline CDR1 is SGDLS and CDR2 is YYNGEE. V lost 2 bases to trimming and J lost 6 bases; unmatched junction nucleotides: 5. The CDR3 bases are TGTGCCAGCAGCGTCGGGGGGGGGTTTGATACGCAGTATTTT. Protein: CASSVGGGFDTQYF.

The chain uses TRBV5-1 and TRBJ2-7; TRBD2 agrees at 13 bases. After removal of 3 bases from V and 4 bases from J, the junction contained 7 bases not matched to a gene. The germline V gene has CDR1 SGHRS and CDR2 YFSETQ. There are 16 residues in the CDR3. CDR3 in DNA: TGCGCCAGCAGCTCGGGACTAGCGGGACGGCTTTACGAGCAGTACTTC. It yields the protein CASSSGLAGRLYEQYF.

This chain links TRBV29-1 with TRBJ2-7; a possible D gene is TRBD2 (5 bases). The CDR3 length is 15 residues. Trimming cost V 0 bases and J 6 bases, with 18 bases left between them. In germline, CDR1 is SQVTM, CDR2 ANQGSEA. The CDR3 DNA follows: TGCAGCGTTGAAGATGGTCGGGGAGAAGAGGGCGAGCAGTACTTC. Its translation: CSVEDGRGEEGEQYF.

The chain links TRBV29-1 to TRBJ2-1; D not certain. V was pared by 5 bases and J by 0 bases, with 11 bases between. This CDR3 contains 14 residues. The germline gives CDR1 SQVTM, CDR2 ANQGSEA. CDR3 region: CSVTYSYSYNEQFF. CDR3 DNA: TGCAGCGTTACTTACTCCTACTCCTACAATGAGCAGTTCTTC.

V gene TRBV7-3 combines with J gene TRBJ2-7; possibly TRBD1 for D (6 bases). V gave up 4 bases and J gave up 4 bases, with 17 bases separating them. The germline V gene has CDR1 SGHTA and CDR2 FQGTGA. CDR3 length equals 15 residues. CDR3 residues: CASSSTGPGRYEQYF. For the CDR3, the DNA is TGTGCCAGCAGCTCCACAGGGCCAGGAAGATACGAGCAGTACTTC.

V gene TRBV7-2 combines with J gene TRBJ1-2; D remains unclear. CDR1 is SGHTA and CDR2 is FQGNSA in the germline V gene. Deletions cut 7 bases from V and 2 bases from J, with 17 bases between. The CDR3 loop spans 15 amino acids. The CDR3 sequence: CASTEMVALNYGYTF. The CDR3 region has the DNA TGTGCCAGCACCGAGATGGTAGCGTTGAACTATGGCTACACCTTC.

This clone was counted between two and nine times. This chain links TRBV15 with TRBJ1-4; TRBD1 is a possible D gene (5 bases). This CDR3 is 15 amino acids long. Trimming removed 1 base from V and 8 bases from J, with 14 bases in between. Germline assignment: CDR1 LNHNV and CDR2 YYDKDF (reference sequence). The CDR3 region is CATSRARRGGEKLFF. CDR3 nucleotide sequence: TGTGCCACCAGCAGAGCCCGACGGGGGGGAGAAAAACTGTTTTTT.

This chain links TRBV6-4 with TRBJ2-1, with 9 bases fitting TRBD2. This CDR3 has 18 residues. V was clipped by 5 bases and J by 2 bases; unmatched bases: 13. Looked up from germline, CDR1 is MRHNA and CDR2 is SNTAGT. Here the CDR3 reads CASSPGLGASGTYNEQFF. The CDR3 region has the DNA TGTGCCAGCAGTCCCGGTCTGGGGGCTAGCGGGACCTACAATGAGCAGTTCTTC.

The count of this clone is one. The CDR3 DNA reads TGTGCCAGCAGCCCCGGGACTAGCGCCAAGACCCAGTACTTC. Protein product: CASSPGTSAKTQYF. The gene calls are TRBV7-2 and TRBJ2-5; 10 bases map to TRBD2. Germline values: CDR1 SGHTA, CDR2 FQGNSA. This CDR3 spans 14 amino acids. V trimming: 5 bases; J trimming: 6 bases; junction bases outside the gene matches: 6. Based on the CDR3 plus reference TRBV7-2 and TRBJ2-5, the full variable domain is GAGVSQSPSNKVTEKGKDVELRCDPISGHTALYWYRQSLGQGLEFLIYFQGNSAPDKSGLPSDRFSAERTGGSVSTLTIQRTQQEDSAVYLCASSPGTSAKTQYFGPGTRLLVL.

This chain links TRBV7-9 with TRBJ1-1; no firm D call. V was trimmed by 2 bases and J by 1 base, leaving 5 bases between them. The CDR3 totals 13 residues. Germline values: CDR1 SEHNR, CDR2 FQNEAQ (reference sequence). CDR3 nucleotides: TGTGCCAGCAGCTTATACGGGAACACTGAAGCTTTCTTT. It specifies CASSLYGNTEAFF.

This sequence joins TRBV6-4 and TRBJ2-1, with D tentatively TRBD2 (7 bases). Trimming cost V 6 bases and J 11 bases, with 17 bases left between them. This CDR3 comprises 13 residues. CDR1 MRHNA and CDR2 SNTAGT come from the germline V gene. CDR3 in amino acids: CASSQHREGKQFF. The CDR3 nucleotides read TGTGCCAGCAGCCAACACAGGGAGGGGAAGCAGTTCTTC.

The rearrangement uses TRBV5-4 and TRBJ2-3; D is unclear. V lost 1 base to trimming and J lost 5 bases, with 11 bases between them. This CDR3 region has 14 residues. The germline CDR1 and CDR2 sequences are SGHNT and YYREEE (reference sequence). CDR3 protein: CASSLRTGLDTQYF. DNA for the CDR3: TGTGCCAGCAGCTTGCGAACGGGTTTAGATACGCAGTATTTT. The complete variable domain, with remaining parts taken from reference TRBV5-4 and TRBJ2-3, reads ETGVTQSPTHLIKTRGQQVTLRCSSQSGHNTVSWYQQALGQGPQFIFQYYREEENGRGNFPPRFSGLQFPNYSSELNVNALELDDSALYLCASSLRTGLDTQYFGPGTRLTVL.

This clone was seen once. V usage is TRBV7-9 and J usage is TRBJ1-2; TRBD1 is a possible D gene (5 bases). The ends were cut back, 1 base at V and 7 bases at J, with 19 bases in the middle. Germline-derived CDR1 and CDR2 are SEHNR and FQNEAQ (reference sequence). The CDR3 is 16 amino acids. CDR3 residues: CASSLDGAARAAGYTF. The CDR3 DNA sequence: TGTGCCAGCAGCTTAGATGGGGCAGCCCGGGCAGCTGGCTACACCTTC.

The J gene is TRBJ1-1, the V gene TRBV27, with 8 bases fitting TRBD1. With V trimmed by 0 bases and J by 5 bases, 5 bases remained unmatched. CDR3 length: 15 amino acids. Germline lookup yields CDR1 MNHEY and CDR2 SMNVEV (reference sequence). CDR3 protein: CASSLSFTGGTEAFF. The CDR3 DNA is TGTGCCAGCAGTTTATCCTTTACAGGGGGGACTGAAGCTTTCTTT.

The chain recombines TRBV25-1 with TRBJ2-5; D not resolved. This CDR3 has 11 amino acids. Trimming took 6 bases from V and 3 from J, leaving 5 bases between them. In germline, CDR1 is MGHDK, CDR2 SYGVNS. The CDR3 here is CASSQKETQYF. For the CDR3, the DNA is TGTGCCAGCAGCCAAAAAGAGACCCAGTACTTC.

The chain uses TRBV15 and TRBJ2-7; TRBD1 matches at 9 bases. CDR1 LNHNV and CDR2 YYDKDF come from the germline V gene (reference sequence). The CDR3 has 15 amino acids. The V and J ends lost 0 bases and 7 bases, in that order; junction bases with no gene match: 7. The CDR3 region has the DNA TGTGCCACCAGCAGAGACCCCGGGACAGGGAATGAGCAGTACTTC. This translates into CATSRDPGTGNEQYF.

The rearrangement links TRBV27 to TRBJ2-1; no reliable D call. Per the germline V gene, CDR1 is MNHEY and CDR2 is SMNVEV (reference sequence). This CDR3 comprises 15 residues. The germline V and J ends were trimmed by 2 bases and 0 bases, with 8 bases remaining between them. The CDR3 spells CASSLGSSSYNEQFF. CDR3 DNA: TGTGCCAGCAGTTTAGGCTCAAGCTCCTACAATGAGCAGTTCTTC.

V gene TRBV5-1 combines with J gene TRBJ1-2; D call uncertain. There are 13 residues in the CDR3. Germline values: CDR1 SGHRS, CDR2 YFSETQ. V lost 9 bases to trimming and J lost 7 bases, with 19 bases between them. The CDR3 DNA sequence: TGCGCCACCTCCCCGCAGGAGGCTAGTGGCTACACCTTC. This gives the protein CATSPQEASGYTF. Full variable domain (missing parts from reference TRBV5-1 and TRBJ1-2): KAGVTQTPRYLIKTRGQQVTLSCSPISGHRSVSWYQQTPGQGLQFLFEYFSETQRNKGNFPGRFSGRQFSNSRSEMNVSTLELGDSALYLCATSPQEASGYTFGSGTRLTVV.

The CDR3 is CASSGQDYGYTF. CDR3 nucleotides: TGTGCCAGCAGTGGGCAGGACTATGGCTACACCTTC. The chain recombines TRBV2 with TRBJ1-2; D gene ambiguous. Germline CDR1 is SNHLY and CDR2 is FYNNEI. CDR3 length: 12 amino acids. The V end lost 4 bases, the J end lost 3 bases, and 6 bases lay between the germline ends.

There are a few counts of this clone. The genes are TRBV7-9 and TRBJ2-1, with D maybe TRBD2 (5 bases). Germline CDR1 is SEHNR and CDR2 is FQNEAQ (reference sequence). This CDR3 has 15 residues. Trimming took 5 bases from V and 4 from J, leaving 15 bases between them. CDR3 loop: CASSPGRSGYNEQFF. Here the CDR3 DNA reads TGTGCCAGCAGCCCAGGTCGATCGGGGTACAATGAGCAGTTCTTC.

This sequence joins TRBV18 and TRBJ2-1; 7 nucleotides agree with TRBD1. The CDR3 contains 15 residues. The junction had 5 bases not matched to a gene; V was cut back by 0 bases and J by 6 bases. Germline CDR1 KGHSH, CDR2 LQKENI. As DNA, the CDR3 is TGTGCCAGCTCACCACCGACGGGACAGTTCAATGAGCAGTTCTTC. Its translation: CASSPPTGQFNEQFF. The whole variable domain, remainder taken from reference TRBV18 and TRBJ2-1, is NAGVMQNPRHLVRRRGQEARLRCSPMKGHSHVYWYRQLPEEGLKFMVYLQKENIIDESGMPKERFSAEFPKEGPSILRIQQVVRGDSAAYFCASSPPTGQFNEQFFGPGTRLTVL.

CDR3 DNA sequence: TGTGCCTGGAGTTTCGGGATCGAGCAGTACTTC. Residues: CAWSFGIEQYF. The chain recombines TRBV30 with TRBJ2-5, with a possible D match to TRBD2 (5 bases). TRBJ2-7 explains the end of the DNA better; the J call may be wrong. Germline lookup yields CDR1 GTSNPN and CDR2 SVGIG (reference sequence). CDR3 size: 11 residues.